This T cell receptor (beta chain) stems from a study of T cell repertoires in cytomegalovirus infection. The wider study: Epitope selection comprised recently identified HLA-C-restricted CMV epitopes and well-studied HLA-B-restricted CMV epitopes. Both a matching HLA type and CMV infection were indicated by public TCR beta signatures.

Details on this clonotype: Its antigen remains unidentified.

CDR3 length: 12 amino acids. Per germline, CDR1 MNHEY and CDR2 SVGEGT. The V end lost 11 bases, the J end lost 3 bases, and 13 bases lay between the germline ends. Each CDR3 protein gets one entry after TCRdb re-called the reads with MiXCR. This table has about 900,000 distinct CDR3 sequences, 30% to 40% appearing once. General study findings and limits: Dominating the ex vivo response were TCR beta clonotypes that were CMV-specific and HLA-C-restricted. Cumulative frequency of public TCR beta families picked out carriers of CMV plus the relevant HLA.

This TCR came from a human donor in good health (CMV status not recorded). Some clones in this sample may be carry-over from other donors' samples. The specimen was cultured CD8+ T cells from PBMCs, collected from culture after CMV antigen stimulation. This rearrangement joins TRBV6-2 or TRBV6-3 to TRBJ1-1; D is undetermined. CDR3: CAPRRRDTEAFF. In DNA form, the CDR3 reads TGTGCCCCCCGAAGAAGGGACACTGAAGCTTTCTTT.